The 23 T cell receptor beta chains below come from one sample, sequenced in a study of T-cell reconstitution after alpha-beta-depleted transplantation in children. Unique molecular identifiers were incorporated during preparation of the TCRbeta library. TCRdb recomputed calls from the PCR reads with MiXCR, one row per CDR3 protein. This sample carries roughly 400,000 distinct CDR3 sequences, approximately 41% of them seen once, and the ten largest clones take 27%. The source was PBMCs, collected before TCRalphabeta/CD19-depleted stem cell transplant. The receptors shown here come from a girl aged 2-15 years with aplastic anemia, due to receive a stem cell transplant.

The chain is built from TRBV20-1 and TRBJ1-2; D uncertain. From germline, CDR1 is DFQATT and CDR2 SNEGSKA (reference sequence). V was cut by 0 bases and J by 1 base, with 3 bases left in between. This CDR3 region has 12 residues. CDR3 amino acids: CSAREVNYGYTF. CDR3 in DNA: TGCAGTGCTAGAGAGGTTAACTATGGCTACACCTTC.

This chain links TRBV20-1 with TRBJ1-4, with TRBD1 identical over 7 bases. CDR3 length: 14 residues. V lost 5 bases to trimming and J lost 1 base; unmatched junction nucleotides: 4. Germline CDR1 reads DFQATT; CDR2 reads SNEGSKA (reference sequence). The CDR3 sequence is CSALNRGTNEKLFF. Here the CDR3 DNA reads TGCAGTGCTTTGAACAGGGGAACTAATGAAAAACTGTTTTTT.

This clonotype has ten or more counts. The J gene is TRBJ2-3, the V gene TRBV20-1, with 8 nucleotides matching TRBD2. Per the germline V gene, CDR1 is DFQATT and CDR2 is SNEGSKA (reference sequence). Unmatched junction bases numbered 9, after V lost 5 bases and J lost 2 bases. The CDR3 covers 15 residues. This chain's CDR3 is CSASPTSGYTDTQYF. Written as DNA, the CDR3 is TGCAGTGCTTCCCCCACTAGCGGCTACACAGATACGCAGTATTTT.

This clonotype was counted only a few times. The chain combines TRBV5-1 with TRBJ2-5; 9 positions match TRBD1. Unmatched junction bases numbered 5, after V lost 0 bases and J lost 5 bases. This CDR3 is built from 15 residues. Looked up from germline, CDR1 is SGHRS and CDR2 is YFSETQ. The CDR3 is CASSLAGQGWETQYF. CDR3 nucleotide sequence: TGCGCCAGCAGCTTGGCCGGACAGGGGTGGGAGACCCAGTACTTC.

This clonotype was counted a single time. The rearrangement uses TRBV28 and TRBJ2-5, with 7 bases aligning to TRBD1. The CDR3 consists of 13 residues. The V segment lost 6 bases and the J segment 4 bases; nucleotides outside the gene matches: 5. The V gene's germline CDR1 is MDHEN and CDR2 SYDVKM. The CDR3 protein is CASRNRGGETQYF. As DNA, the CDR3 is TGTGCCAGCAGGAACAGGGGTGGAGAGACCCAGTACTTC.

This clonotype was counted a single time. V usage is TRBV29-1 and J usage is TRBJ2-1; no definite D call. Germline V gives CDR1 SQVTM, CDR2 ANQGSEA. This CDR3 is 11 amino acids long. Trimming removed 4 bases from V and 6 bases from J, with 7 bases in between. The CDR3 DNA is TGCAGCGTTGGGCCTAGCAATGAGCAGTTCTTC. Protein: CSVGPSNEQFF.

This chain connects TRBV5-1 to TRBJ2-5; D is ambiguous. The germline V and J ends were trimmed by 0 bases and 2 bases, with 8 bases remaining between them. CDR1 and CDR2 from the germline V gene are SGHRS and YFSETQ. The CDR3 sequence is 14 residues long. This CDR3 is CASSLAGMQETQYF. Written as DNA, the CDR3 is TGCGCCAGCAGCTTGGCTGGGATGCAAGAGACCCAGTACTTC.

This clonotype was seen a handful of times. J is TRBJ2-1 and V is TRBV10-1; D is unclear. The V and J ends lost 7 bases and 5 bases respectively, with 12 bases between them. Germline loops: CDR1 WNHNN, CDR2 SYGVQD (reference sequence). This CDR3 is 13 amino acids long. CDR3 bases: TGCGCCAGCATAGCCGCACGGGACAATGAGCAGTTCTTC. Its protein is CASIAARDNEQFF.

This chain links TRBV30 with TRBJ2-6; 7 bases fit TRBD2. In germline, CDR1 is GTSNPN, CDR2 SVGIG (reference sequence). The CDR3 sequence is 17 residues long. After removal of 5 bases from V and 2 bases from J, the junction contained 12 bases not matched to a gene. The CDR3 spells CAWPITPGRAGANVLTF. The CDR3 region has the DNA TGTGCCTGGCCCATAACCCCGGGGAGGGCTGGGGCCAACGTCCTGACTTTC.

Many counts were recorded for this clonotype. The chain carries TRBV6-2 or TRBV6-3 and TRBJ2-2, with 10 bases identical to TRBD1. V shed 3 bases, J shed 5 bases, and the junction held 9 bases outside the gene matches. Germline CDR1 is MNHEY and CDR2 is SVGEGT. There are 17 residues in the CDR3. This chain's CDR3 is CASSYDDRGLITGELFF. The CDR3 DNA sequence: TGTGCCAGCAGTTATGACGACAGGGGGCTAATAACCGGGGAGCTGTTTTTT.

In this sample, this clonotype turned up once. The junction differs from germline at one of its ends, possibly a read error. The V call is TRBV18, the J call TRBJ2-7; D might be TRBD2 (5 bases). The CDR3 has 14 residues. Germline loops: CDR1 KGHSH, CDR2 LQKENI. The CDR3 loop reads CATSSYERGYEQYF. The CDR3 DNA is TGTGCCACCTCATCCTATGAACGGGGCTACGAGCAGTACTTC. The entire variable domain, with the rest obtained from reference TRBV18 and TRBJ2-7, is as follows: NAGVMQNPRHLVRRRGQEARLRCSPMKGHSHVYWYRQLPEEGLKFMVYLQKENIIDESGMPKERFSAEFPKEGPSILRIQQVVRGDSAAYFCATSSYERGYEQYFGPGTRLTVT.

This clonotype was counted many times. V usage is TRBV12-3 or TRBV12-4 and J usage is TRBJ2-5, with 8 bases identical to TRBD2. The CDR3 loop spans 15 amino acids. Germline trimming cut 6 bases from V and 2 bases from J; bases unmatched to any gene: 8. The CDR3 region is CASRSWIAGQETQYF. In DNA, the CDR3 is TGTGCCAGCAGGAGTTGGATAGCGGGGCAAGAGACCCAGTACTTC.

This rearrangement joins TRBV27 to TRBJ2-1; D not resolved. The CDR3 is 13 amino acids. With 7 bases removed from V and 4 bases from J, the gap between germline ends came to 11 bases. CDR1 is MNHEY, CDR2 SMNVEV, per germline (reference sequence). The CDR3 DNA sequence: TGTGCCAGCATTCGGCTAGGGTACAATGAGCAGTTCTTC. This encodes CASIRLGYNEQFF.

The V gene is TRBV20-1, the J gene TRBJ1-3; D possibly corresponds to TRBD1 (6 bases). V was clipped by 7 bases and J by 3 bases, with 13 bases between them. This CDR3 has 13 residues. The germline V gene has CDR1 DFQATT and CDR2 SNEGSKA (reference sequence). The CDR3 bases are TGCAGTGTGATGACAGGACTTGGAAACACCATATATTTT. Translated: CSVMTGLGNTIYF.

V usage is TRBV6-2 or TRBV6-3 and J usage is TRBJ2-3; D is ambiguous. Germline CDR1 and CDR2: MNHEY and SVGEGT. The V end was cut by 6 bases, the J end by 0 bases, with 7 bases between. The CDR3 has 13 residues. The CDR3 loop reads CASRISSTDTQYF. For the CDR3, the DNA is TGTGCCAGCAGGATAAGCAGCACAGATACGCAGTATTTT.

This clonotype was observed at least ten times. This chain connects TRBV5-6 to TRBJ2-1, with D unresolved. CDR1 is SGHDT, CDR2 YYEEEE, per germline. CDR3 size: 16 residues. V lost 4 bases, J lost 8 bases, and 22 bases lay in between. The CDR3: CASSAGPTFTLYEQFF. The DNA for the CDR3 is TGTGCCAGCAGCGCCGGACCGACTTTTACGCTCTATGAGCAGTTCTTC.

This clonotype was seen a handful of times. The J gene is TRBJ2-5, the V gene TRBV12-3 or TRBV12-4; 7 bases align to TRBD2. V lost 8 bases and J lost 5; bases outside the gene matches: 11. This CDR3 spans 14 amino acids. CDR3 residues: CASGGLVPRETQYF. CDR3 bases: TGTGCCAGCGGAGGACTAGTGCCACGGGAGACCCAGTACTTC.

This clonotype was counted many times. V and J are TRBV4-1 and TRBJ2-1; unclear D gene. V dropped 5 bases and J dropped 7 bases, with 15 bases sitting between them. The CDR3 runs to 14 residues. From germline, CDR1 is MGHRA and CDR2 YSYEKL. The CDR3 bases are TGCGCCAGCAGCACCCGGGTCGTCCTAAATGAGCAGTTCTTC. Its translation is CASSTRVVLNEQFF.

This clonotype occurred many times. The rearrangement uses TRBV6-1 and TRBJ1-6; D remains unclear. Trimming cost V 3 bases and J 7 bases, with 13 bases left between them. The germline CDR1 and CDR2 sequences are MNHNS and SASEGT. The CDR3 totals 15 residues. The CDR3 nucleotides read TGTGCCAGCAGTGACCGGGCCTTCGGAAATTCACCCCTCCACTTT. Translating it yields CASSDRAFGNSPLHF.

V usage is TRBV5-1 and J usage is TRBJ2-7, with no clear D. There are 16 residues in the CDR3. In germline, CDR1 is SGHRS, CDR2 YFSETQ. Trimming took off 0 bases at V and 2 bases at J, with 15 bases between the two ends. The CDR3 nucleotides read TGCGCCAGCAGCTTGGTTCCCGGACGGTTTACCTACGAGCAGTACTTC. This translates into CASSLVPGRFTYEQYF.

This clonotype has only a few counts. The chain uses TRBV14 and TRBJ2-7, with D possibly matching TRBD1 (5 bases). V lost 4 bases and J 3 bases, leaving 10 bases between the germline ends. This CDR3 spans 13 amino acids. Per the germline V gene, CDR1 is SGHDN and CDR2 is FVKESK. DNA for the CDR3: TGTGCCAGCAGCCGGGGCACCTTCTACGAGCAGTACTTC. Translating gives CASSRGTFYEQYF.

Ten or more counts support this clonotype. The rearrangement joins TRBV12-3 or TRBV12-4 to TRBJ2-2; 8 nucleotides match TRBD2. The CDR3 has 15 amino acids. The trim removed 6 bases at V and 3 bases at J, leaving 6 bases unmatched. The CDR3 nucleotides read TGTGCCAGCAGGGTCCCGGGGGGGTACACCGGGGAGCTGTTTTTT. Translation gives CASRVPGGYTGELFF.

The V and J genes are TRBV20-1 and TRBJ2-2; the match to TRBD2 covers 13 bases. This CDR3 region has 17 residues. The trim removed 1 base at V and 8 bases at J, leaving 10 bases unmatched. Germline lookup yields CDR1 DFQATT and CDR2 SNEGSKA (reference sequence). The chain's CDR3 is CSARVFTSGRGMGELFF. The CDR3 coding sequence is TGCAGTGCTAGAGTGTTCACTAGCGGGAGGGGAATGGGGGAGCTGTTTTTT.